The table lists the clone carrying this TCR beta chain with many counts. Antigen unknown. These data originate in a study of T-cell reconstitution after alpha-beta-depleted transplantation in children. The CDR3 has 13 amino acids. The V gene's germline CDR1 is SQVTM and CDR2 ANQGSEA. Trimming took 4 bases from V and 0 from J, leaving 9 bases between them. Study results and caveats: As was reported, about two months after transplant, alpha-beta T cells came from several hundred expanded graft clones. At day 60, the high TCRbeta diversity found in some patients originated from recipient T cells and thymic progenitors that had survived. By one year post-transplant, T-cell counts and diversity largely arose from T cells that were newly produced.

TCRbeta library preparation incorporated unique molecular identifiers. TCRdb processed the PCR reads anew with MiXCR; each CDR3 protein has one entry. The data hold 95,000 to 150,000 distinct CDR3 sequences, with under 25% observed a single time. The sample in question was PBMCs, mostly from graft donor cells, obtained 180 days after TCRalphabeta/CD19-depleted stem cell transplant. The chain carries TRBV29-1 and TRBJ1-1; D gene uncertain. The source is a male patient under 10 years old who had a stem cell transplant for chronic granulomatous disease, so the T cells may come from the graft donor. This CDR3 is CSVAARLNTEAFF. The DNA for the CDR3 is TGCAGCGTTGCAGCGAGACTGAACACTGAAGCTTTCTTT.